This TCR beta chain stems from a study of cytomegalovirus exposure and HLA in healthy donors. Study-level findings and limits: TCR beta V segments were, for the most part, productive about 87% or about 30% of the time in an earlier analysis.

The germline V gene has CDR1 SSHAT and CDR2 FNYEAQ (reference sequence). The CDR3 spans 19 residues. Both 60 Vbeta primers and 13 Jbeta primers went into the PCR. The data were produced by immunoSEQ multiplex PCR, yet TCRdb's version contains in-frame clones alone and is incomplete. This sample has roughly 140,000 clones, with 55% to 85% found just once. Concerning this clone itself: The target antigen is unknown. A junction boundary mismatches the germline segment, possibly from a read error.

The sample comprised PBMCs. The V and J genes are TRBV7-7 and TRBJ1-5; 10 bases agree with TRBD1. The clonotype originates from a man aged 35-49 years in good health and CMV-seronegative. This CDR3 reads CASRTSGTGEGYSNQPQNF. CDR3 in DNA: TGTGCCAGCAGAACTTCCGGGACAGGGGAGGGCTATAGCAATCAGCCCCAGAATTTT.